One sample yielded the 20 T cell receptor beta chains listed below, sequenced in a study of blood T cells in healthy people across ages. Through a sample-barcoded 5' primer and a J-beta primer mix, a second PCR was run for 7 to 11 cycles. One entry per CDR3 protein results from TCRdb running MiXCR on the 5' RACE reads. This table holds 1,500,000 or so distinct CDR3 sequences, roughly 43% found once. The material sequenced was blood. Receptors were obtained from a woman under 30 in good health.

The chain recombines TRBV7-9 with TRBJ1-5; 9 bases match TRBD1. Looked up from germline, CDR1 is SEHNR and CDR2 is FQNEAQ (reference sequence). V gave up 5 bases and J gave up 7 bases; unmatched junction bases: 6. This CDR3 is built from 14 residues. CDR3 sequence (DNA): TGTGCCAGCAGCACAGGGACAGGGATGCAGCCCCAGCATTTT. Its translation is CASSTGTGMQPQHF.

V usage is TRBV11-2 and J usage is TRBJ2-4; 7 bases map to TRBD1. Unmatched junction bases numbered 8, after V lost 0 bases and J lost 0 bases. CDR3 length: 18 residues. Germline V gene lookup returns CDR1 SGHAT and CDR2 FQNNGV. CDR3 sequence: CASSLDLGQQLAKNIQYF. CDR3 in DNA: TGTGCCAGCAGCTTAGATCTGGGACAGCAGTTAGCCAAAAACATTCAGTACTTC.

In this sample, this clonotype turned up a few times. This sequence joins TRBV20-1 and TRBJ1-2; 7 positions agree with TRBD1. The V gene's germline CDR1 is DFQATT and CDR2 SNEGSKA (reference sequence). The V gene end was trimmed by 0 bases and the J gene end by 2 bases; junction bases not matched to a gene: 6. This CDR3 is 15 amino acids long. The CDR3 DNA is TGCAGTGCTAGAGACTCGGGACAGCAGAACTATGGCTACACCTTC. Translated: CSARDSGQQNYGYTF.

The chain is built from TRBV27 and TRBJ1-2, with 9 bases identical to TRBD1. J lost 4 bases, V lost 1 base, and 7 bases had no gene match. Germline assignment: CDR1 MNHEY and CDR2 SMNVEV (reference sequence). The CDR3 has 16 residues. Here the CDR3 reads CASSLLGGQGTYGYTF. CDR3 DNA: TGTGCCAGCAGTTTATTGGGCGGACAGGGGACCTATGGCTACACCTTC.

The rearrangement joins TRBV5-1 to TRBJ2-2; D not resolved. The CDR3 loop spans 14 amino acids. Germline CDR1 SGHRS, CDR2 YFSETQ. The V and J ends lost 1 base and 3 bases respectively, with 7 bases between them. The CDR3 loop reads CASSLQPDTGELFF. The CDR3 coding sequence is TGCGCCAGCAGCTTGCAGCCGGACACCGGGGAGCTGTTTTTT.

This clonotype has just a few counts. The chain joins TRBV15 to TRBJ1-5; 7 bases agree with TRBD1. CDR1 LNHNV and CDR2 YYDKDF come from the germline V gene (reference sequence). V trimming: 5 bases; J trimming: 2 bases; junction bases outside the gene matches: 6. This CDR3 has 15 amino acids. CDR3: CATSSGQGGNQPQHF. As DNA, the CDR3 is TGTGCCACCAGCTCAGGGCAGGGGGGCAATCAGCCCCAGCATTTT.

CDR3 sequence (DNA): TGTGCCAGCAGCGTAGACATTAGCTCCTACAATGAGCAGTTCTTC. Its translation: CASSVDISSYNEQFF. This chain connects TRBV5-4 to TRBJ2-1; no firm D call. This CDR3 is 15 amino acids long. Trimming took 4 bases from V and 0 from J, leaving 11 bases between them. Per germline, CDR1 SGHNT and CDR2 YYREEE (reference sequence).

CDR3 residues: CSASPQADTDTQYF. Here the CDR3 DNA reads TGCAGTGCTAGCCCACAGGCGGACACAGATACGCAGTATTTT. This sequence joins TRBV20-1 and TRBJ2-3; TRBD1 is a possible D gene (5 bases). V dropped 3 bases and J dropped 2 bases, with 12 bases sitting between them. Germline lookup yields CDR1 DFQATT and CDR2 SNEGSKA (reference sequence). The CDR3 spans 14 residues.

The CDR3 protein is CASSRFLGQGQGTDTQYF. CDR3 nucleotide sequence: TGCGCCAGCAGCCGGTTCTTGGGACAGGGTCAGGGCACAGATACGCAGTATTTT. The gene calls are TRBV4-1 and TRBJ2-3; 9 bases are shared with TRBD1. The CDR3 loop spans 18 amino acids. Germline CDR1 reads MGHRA; CDR2 reads YSYEKL. The V segment lost 4 bases and the J segment 1 base; nucleotides outside the gene matches: 12.

This clonotype came up once. The CDR3 DNA follows: TGTGCCAGCAGACGTGACGCCGGAAATGAGCAGTTCTTC. This translates into CASRRDAGNEQFF. This sequence joins TRBV12-3 or TRBV12-4 and TRBJ2-1; D remains ambiguous. Trimming shortened V by 6 bases and J by 7 bases, and 13 bases separated the two germline ends. The CDR3 runs 13 residues.

The J gene is TRBJ2-3, the V gene TRBV28, with 7 nucleotides matching TRBD1. The germline V gene encodes CDR1 MDHEN and CDR2 SYDVKM. With V trimmed by 5 bases and J by 9 bases, 5 bases remained unmatched. This CDR3 region has 12 residues. The CDR3 here is CASSPDRVTQYF. In nucleotides, the CDR3 is TGTGCCAGCAGTCCTGACAGGGTGACGCAGTATTTT. The full variable domain, completed using reference TRBV28 and TRBJ2-3, is DVKVTQSSRYLVKRTGEKVFLECVQDMDHENMFWYRQDPGLGLRLIYFSYDVKMKEKGDIPEGYSVSREKKERFSLILESASTNQTSMYLCASSPDRVTQYFGPGTRLTVL.

The rearrangement uses TRBV6-2 or TRBV6-3 and TRBJ1-2; TRBD1 agrees at 8 bases. This CDR3 has 14 residues. Germline V lookup: CDR1 MNHEY, CDR2 SVGEGT. The ends lost 6 bases at V and 4 bases at J; junction bases unmatched: 7. DNA for the CDR3: TGTGCCAGCAGGAGGACAGGGAGCGGCTATGGCTACACCTTC. It is translated as CASRRTGSGYGYTF.

This clonotype came up a few times. The rearrangement joins TRBV5-1 to TRBJ2-4; D gene unclear. Germline CDR1 reads SGHRS; CDR2 reads YFSETQ. The CDR3 totals 14 residues. The germline V and J ends were trimmed by 5 bases and 1 base, with 10 bases remaining between them. The CDR3 reads CASRLQGAKNIQYF. CDR3 coding DNA: TGCGCCAGCAGGCTACAAGGGGCCAAAAACATTCAGTACTTC.

This clonotype was recorded a few times. The chain links TRBV25-1 to TRBJ1-2; the D gene is possibly TRBD1 (6 bases). Germline V CDR1 and CDR2: MGHDK, SYGVNS. The CDR3 consists of 13 residues. V was cut by 8 bases and J by 3 bases, with 13 bases left in between. CDR3 bases: TGTGCCAGCTCTCGGGCAGGGGACTATGGCTACACCTTC. Amino acids: CASSRAGDYGYTF.

CDR3 protein: CASSHGTGGTGELFF. The CDR3 DNA follows: TGCGCCAGCAGCCACGGGACAGGGGGCACCGGGGAGCTGTTTTTT. The chain employs TRBV4-3 and TRBJ2-2; 11 bases align to TRBD1. Germline V gene lookup returns CDR1 LGHNA and CDR2 YSLEER. The CDR3 consists of 15 residues. J gave up 4 bases and V 3 bases, and 1 base lay outside the gene matches.

The V gene is TRBV5-6, the J gene TRBJ2-1; no reliable D call. This CDR3 spans 14 amino acids. The germline V gene has CDR1 SGHDT and CDR2 YYEEEE. Trimming took off 3 bases at V and 13 bases at J, with 20 bases between the two ends. The chain's CDR3 is CASSYRAFQETQFF. CDR3 sequence (DNA): TGTGCCAGCAGCTACAGAGCGTTCCAAGAGACCCAGTTCTTC.

Regarding this clonotype: One end of the junction is discordant with germline, which a read error may explain. The J gene is TRBJ2-5, the V gene TRBV6-5, with D perhaps matching TRBD1 or TRBD2 (6 bases each). The germline CDR1 and CDR2 sequences are MNHEY and SVGAGI. This CDR3 is 13 amino acids long. For the CDR3, the DNA is TGTGTCAGCAGTTACGGGGGCCTGGAGACCCAGTACTTC. This codes for CVSSYGGLETQYF.

This clonotype was observed once. V usage is TRBV4-1 and J usage is TRBJ1-5; no reliable D call. V lost 0 bases and J lost 0, with 12 bases in between. The CDR3 is made up of 17 amino acids. CDR1 MGHRA and CDR2 YSYEKL come from the germline V gene. The CDR3 coding sequence is TGCGCCAGCAGCCAAGATGTGGAGGGCTATAGCAATCAGCCCCAGCATTTT. The encoded protein is CASSQDVEGYSNQPQHF.

This clonotype was recorded a few times. This may arise from a read error, as a much more abundant clone is one base away. The chain carries TRBV3-1 and TRBJ2-1, with a weak D call TRBD2 (5 bases). Trimming left V 0 bases short and J 9 bases short, with 24 bases between. Germline assignment: CDR1 LGHDT and CDR2 YNNKEL (reference sequence). This CDR3 has 18 amino acids. The CDR3 is CASSQEYGDTDESGEQFF. CDR3 DNA sequence: TGTGCCAGCAGCCAAGAGTACGGGGATACAGATGAGTCTGGTGAGCAGTTCTTC.

This chain joins TRBV25-1 and TRBJ2-1; D is ambiguous. Per germline, CDR1 MGHDK and CDR2 SYGVNS. Between the trimmed V and J ends, which lost 5 bases and 4 bases, there was a span of 15 bases. The CDR3 has 15 residues. The CDR3 coding sequence is TGTGCCAGCAGTTTCTCCCACGCTCGGTACAATGAGCAGTTCTTC. It specifies CASSFSHARYNEQFF. Full variable domain (rest looked up from reference TRBV25-1 and TRBJ2-1): EADIYQTPRYLVIGTGKKITLECSQTMGHDKMYWYQQDPGMELHLIHYSYGVNSTEKGDLSSESTVSRIRTEHFPLTLESARPSHTSQYLCASSFSHARYNEQFFGPGTRLTVL.